This TCR beta chain was sequenced during a study of identical twins. This clonotype was detected many times. Its target is not known. Using its own MiXCR run on the 5' RACE reads, TCRdb lists one record per CDR3 protein. The sample gives about 240,000 distinct CDR3 sequences, 8% to 11% of which show up once; 10% is in the top ten. Germline V gene data show CDR1 as KGHDR and CDR2 as SFDVKD. The CDR3 contains 14 residues. With 4 bases clipped from V and 7 bases from J, the junction kept 2 bases outside the gene matches. Whole-study results and caveats: In drawing conclusions, the study used cross-sectional statistical analysis and did not follow the same donors. For zero-insertion analyses, partial confounding could come from invariant MAIT and iNKT cells.

The receptor comes from a man aged 45-60 years in good health. The material sequenced was memory T cells sorted from blood. The rearrangement joins TRBV24-1 to TRBJ2-1; the match to TRBD2 covers 11 bases. As DNA, the CDR3 is TGTGCCACCAGTGACCGGACTAGCGGGAATGAGCAGTTCTTC. It specifies CATSDRTSGNEQFF.